Below are 24 T cell receptor beta chains sequenced from a single sample in a study of T cells in Graves' hyperthyroidism and ophthalmopathy. It was RNA transcripts that yielded the amplified TCR beta CDR3 regions. The TCR CDR3 first-round RT-PCR relied on the HTBI primer set. TCRdb reprocessed the multiplex PCR reads with MiXCR, giving one entry per CDR3 protein. The sample consists of about 600,000 distinct CDR3 sequences, approximately 14% of them appearing once. The sequencing sample was made of blood. These TCRs come from a woman aged 50 to 60 with Graves' ophthalmopathy.

This clonotype came up a few times. This may come from a read error, since a much larger clone is one base off. The V and J genes are TRBV27 and TRBJ2-1; D may be TRBD2 (6 bases). Germline loops: CDR1 MNHEY, CDR2 SMNVEV (reference sequence). CDR3 size: 16 residues. The CDR3 protein is CASSPPGSTSYDEQFF. The CDR3 bases are TGTGCCAGCAGTCCCCCCGGGAGCACCTCCTACGATGAGCAGTTCTTC.

In this sample, this clonotype turned up many times. CDR3 nucleotide sequence: TGTGCCACCAGCAGAGGGGGACAGTCCAACACTGAAGCTTTCTTT. It codes for CATSRGGQSNTEAFF. The V and J genes are TRBV15 and TRBJ1-1; 7 bases map to TRBD1. V was clipped by 1 base and J by 2 bases; unmatched bases: 4. CDR3 length equals 15 residues. Per germline, CDR1 LNHNV and CDR2 YYDKDF (reference sequence).

CDR3 loop: CASSLELAGGQTTYEQYF. CDR3 nucleotides: TGTGCCAGCAGCTTAGAGTTAGCGGGAGGCCAAACAACCTACGAGCAGTACTTC. This rearrangement joins TRBV11-2 to TRBJ2-7; TRBD2 matches at 10 bases. Germline V gene sequence: CDR1 SGHAT, CDR2 FQNNGV. The CDR3 length is 18 residues. V shed 0 bases, J shed 2 bases, and the junction held 10 bases outside the gene matches. The whole variable domain, filled in from reference TRBV11-2 and TRBJ2-7, reads EAGVAQSPRYKIIEKRQSVAFWCNPISGHATLYWYQQILGQGPKLLIQFQNNGVVDDSQLPKDRFSAERLKGVDSTLKIQPAKLEDSAVYLCASSLELAGGQTTYEQYFGPGTRLTVT.

There are many counts of this clonotype. J is TRBJ2-1 and V is TRBV28, with 11 bases identical to TRBD2. The CDR3 sequence is 15 residues long. The J segment lost 8 bases and the V segment lost 8 bases, leaving 11 bases of the junction unmatched. Germline CDR1 MDHEN, CDR2 SYDVKM. The CDR3 DNA is TGTGCCAGCCGTCTAGCGGGAGGCCCAACAGATGAGCAGTTCTTC. Translated: CASRLAGGPTDEQFF.

The table lists this clonotype with many counts. This chain links TRBV2 with TRBJ2-7; TRBD1 agrees at 8 bases. The germline CDR1 and CDR2 sequences are SNHLY and FYNNEI. The length of the CDR3 is 14 residues. V shed 2 bases and J 4 bases; nucleotides not matched to a gene: 4. The CDR3 coding sequence is TGTGCCAGCAGTGAACAGGGGGCAGGATACGAGCAGTACTTC. It is translated as CASSEQGAGYEQYF.

This clonotype was counted at least ten times. The chain employs TRBV12-3 or TRBV12-4 and TRBJ2-1; TRBD2 agrees at 7 bases. The CDR3 runs to 14 residues. The V gene end was trimmed by 4 bases and the J gene end by 6 bases; junction bases not matched to a gene: 6. The CDR3 reads CASSWVAGTNEQFF. The CDR3 DNA is TGTGCCAGCAGTTGGGTAGCGGGCACCAATGAGCAGTTCTTC.

The sample holds many counts of this clonotype. The CDR3 nucleotides read TGCGCCAGCAGCTCATCCGGGACGGTGAACACTGAAGCTTTCTTT. It encodes CASSSSGTVNTEAFF. The rearrangement links TRBV5-1 to TRBJ1-1, with a tentative D call TRBD1 (5 bases). This CDR3 has 15 residues. The germline V gene has CDR1 SGHRS and CDR2 YFSETQ. Trimming pared 3 bases from V and 0 bases from J, leaving 12 bases between.

This clonotype was observed at least ten times. The chain links TRBV18 to TRBJ1-2, with TRBD1 matching 7 bases. With V trimmed by 8 bases and J by 4 bases, 10 bases remained unmatched. The CDR3 spans 14 residues. CDR1 and CDR2 (germline): KGHSH, LQKENI. CDR3 DNA: TGTGCCAGCACTGACGAAACAGGGGTCTATGGCTACACCTTC. Amino acid sequence: CASTDETGVYGYTF.

This clonotype was recorded many times. The V gene is TRBV5-1, the J gene TRBJ2-3, with 7 bases lining up with TRBD2. This CDR3 contains 17 residues. V shed 0 bases, J shed 0 bases, and the junction held 7 bases outside the gene matches. The germline CDR1 and CDR2 sequences are SGHRS and YFSETQ. CDR3 bases: TGCGCCAGCAGCTTGGGTGTGATTAGCGGGAGCACAGATACGCAGTATTTT. Translated, it gives CASSLGVISGSTDTQYF.

This clonotype turned up a few times. The chain employs TRBV15 and TRBJ1-5; D ambiguous. The CDR3 has 13 amino acids. Germline-derived CDR1 and CDR2 are LNHNV and YYDKDF (reference sequence). Trimming took 0 bases from V and 2 from J, leaving 2 bases between them. The CDR3 nucleotides read TGTGCCACCAGCAGAGAGGGCAATCAGCCCCAGCATTTT. Its protein is CATSREGNQPQHF. Filled out from reference TRBV15 and TRBJ1-5, the complete variable domain reads DAMVIQNPRYQVTQFGKPVTLSCSQTLNHNVMYWYQQKSSQAPKLLFHYYDKDFNNEADTPDNFQSRRPNTSFCFLDIRSPGLGDTAMYLCATSREGNQPQHFGDGTRLSIL.

This chain connects TRBV4-1 to TRBJ1-1; D not certain. V lost 0 bases, J lost 1 base, and 15 bases lay in between. Germline values: CDR1 MGHRA, CDR2 YSYEKL. The CDR3 extends over 17 amino acids. The CDR3 sequence is CASSQDLRSAQNTEAFF. The DNA for the CDR3 is TGCGCCAGCAGCCAAGATCTCCGATCTGCACAGAACACTGAAGCTTTCTTT.

This clonotype was detected ten times or more. The rearrangement links TRBV6-1 to TRBJ1-6; D is unresolved. The germline V gene has CDR1 MNHNS and CDR2 SASEGT. Deletions cut 5 bases from V and 7 bases from J, with 21 bases between. The CDR3 covers 17 residues. CDR3 sequence (DNA): TGTGCCAGCAGTTCCCTCACCTCGGGCAGTTCGAATTCACCCCTCCACTTT. Translating gives CASSSLTSGSSNSPLHF.

Many counts were recorded for this clonotype. This chain joins TRBV5-1 and TRBJ1-2; 8 nucleotides match TRBD1. This CDR3 is built from 14 residues. The germline V gene has CDR1 SGHRS and CDR2 YFSETQ. J gave up 6 bases and V 0 bases, and 4 bases lay outside the gene matches. The CDR3 spells CASSLGQGANGYTF. CDR3 nucleotides: TGCGCCAGCAGCTTGGGGCAGGGGGCAAATGGCTACACCTTC.

This clonotype was counted only a few times. The chain combines TRBV9 with TRBJ1-6; D remains unclear. V lost 3 bases and J 12 bases, leaving 13 bases between the germline ends. This CDR3 region has 13 residues. The germline gives CDR1 SGDLS, CDR2 YYNGEE. As DNA, the CDR3 is TGTGCCAGCAGCGGCTCTAGTCTAGGACCCCTCCACTTT. Translating gives CASSGSSLGPLHF. Complete variable domain (other parts from reference TRBV9 and TRBJ1-6): DSGVTQTPKHLITATGQRVTLRCSPRSGDLSVYWYQQSLDQGLQFLIQYYNGEERAKGNILERFSAQQFPDLHSELNLSSLELGDSALYFCASSGSSLGPLHFGNGTRLTVT.

V is TRBV24-1 and J is TRBJ1-2; 8 positions match TRBD1. Per the germline V gene, CDR1 is KGHDR and CDR2 is SFDVKD. The CDR3 loop spans 18 amino acids. J was trimmed by 2 bases and V by 3 bases; bases with no gene match: 13. The CDR3 DNA follows: TGTGCCACCAGTGATGGGCCGGCCAGGGGGCGCGGCAACTATGGCTACACCTTC. Translation gives CATSDGPARGRGNYGYTF.

V usage is TRBV29-1 and J usage is TRBJ2-1, with TRBD1 matching 9 bases. Germline V lookup: CDR1 SQVTM, CDR2 ANQGSEA. This CDR3 spans 12 amino acids. Here the CDR3 reads CRVGQGPNEQFF. Written as DNA, the CDR3 is TGCAGGGTAGGACAGGGGCCCAATGAGCAGTTCTTC.

The rearrangement links TRBV6-1 to TRBJ2-7; 11 bases agree with TRBD2. With 5 bases clipped from V and 4 bases from J, the junction kept 10 bases outside the gene matches. The germline V gene encodes CDR1 MNHNS and CDR2 SASEGT. The CDR3 length is 16 residues. The CDR3 loop is CASSPLTSGSPYEQYF. CDR3 sequence (DNA): TGTGCCAGCAGTCCTCTCACTAGCGGGAGTCCTTACGAGCAGTACTTC.

This clonotype has a count of ten or more. The V and J genes are TRBV7-9 and TRBJ1-1; 7 positions match TRBD1. Germline CDR1 SEHNR, CDR2 FQNEAQ (reference sequence). This CDR3 contains 14 residues. J was trimmed by 6 bases and V by 5 bases; bases with no gene match: 9. The CDR3 DNA sequence: TGTGCCAGCAGCAACAGGGGAGTTTCTTCTGAAGCTTTCTTT. Translation: CASSNRGVSSEAFF.

In its sample, this clonotype was seen many times. The V call is TRBV4-2, the J call TRBJ2-3; no firm D call. V dropped 4 bases and J dropped 3 bases, with 8 bases sitting between them. The CDR3 totals 13 residues. Germline loops: CDR1 LGHNA, CDR2 YNFKEQ. The CDR3 bases are TGTGCCAGCAGCCCCCTGAATACAGATACGCAGTATTTT. It translates to CASSPLNTDTQYF.

This clonotype came up many times. This chain links TRBV6-5 with TRBJ2-3, with 9 bases matching TRBD2. The CDR3 length is 16 residues. Germline-derived CDR1 and CDR2 are MNHEY and SVGAGI. The ends lost 0 bases at V and 4 bases at J; junction bases unmatched: 5. CDR3 sequence (DNA): TGTGCCAGCAGTTACTCCGGCGGGAGGGGAGCAGATACGCAGTATTTT. Translated: CASSYSGGRGADTQYF.

This rearrangement joins TRBV28 to TRBJ1-6; D gene uncertain. Trimming cost V 7 bases and J 8 bases, with 12 bases left between them. CDR1 and CDR2 (germline): MDHEN, SYDVKM. The CDR3 is made up of 13 amino acids. CDR3 in amino acids: CASTADRYSPLHF. The CDR3 nucleotides read TGTGCCAGCACCGCCGATAGGTATTCACCCCTCCACTTT.

The J gene is TRBJ1-2, the V gene TRBV2; no clear D. V gave up 7 bases and J gave up 3 bases, with 12 bases separating them. Germline CDR1 is SNHLY and CDR2 is FYNNEI. This CDR3 region has 13 residues. This CDR3 reads CASTEVEDYGYTF. The CDR3 DNA sequence: TGTGCCAGCACCGAGGTGGAGGACTATGGCTACACCTTC.

J is TRBJ1-2 and V is TRBV2, with 8 bases aligning to TRBD1. Germline V gene lookup returns CDR1 SNHLY and CDR2 FYNNEI. V dropped 4 bases and J dropped 4; count of bases not matched to a gene: 8. This CDR3 comprises 15 residues. CDR3 amino acids: CASSAPDRVSYGYTF. For the CDR3, the DNA is TGTGCCAGCAGTGCCCCGGACAGGGTTAGCTATGGCTACACCTTC.

This clonotype was found many times. CDR3: CASSVDDSGHYEQYF. In DNA form, the CDR3 reads TGTGCCAGCAGCGTTGACGATAGCGGTCACTACGAGCAGTACTTC. The chain is built from TRBV9 and TRBJ2-7, with D possibly being TRBD2 (6 bases). Germline-derived CDR1 and CDR2 are SGDLS and YYNGEE. This CDR3 has 15 amino acids. Trimming pared 2 bases from V and 3 bases from J, leaving 15 bases between.